The clone carrying this T cell receptor (beta chain) was seen at least ten times. Germline V gene lookup returns CDR1 KGHDR and CDR2 SFDVKD. Germline trimming cut 4 bases from V and 6 bases from J; bases unmatched to any gene: 12. This CDR3 has 16 residues. These data come from a study of T-cell reconstitution after alpha-beta-depleted transplantation in children. For TCRbeta, the library was prepared with unique molecular identifiers. TCRdb passed the PCR reads through MiXCR, listing each CDR3 protein once. The repertoire holds over 150,000 distinct CDR3 sequences, with about 6.6% as singletons. The origin of this receptor is a boy aged 2 to 9 with acute lymphoblastic leukemia, due to receive a stem cell transplant. This material consisted of PBMCs, taken before TCRalphabeta/CD19-depleted stem cell transplant. The chain is built from TRBV24-1 and TRBJ1-1; TRBD1 agrees at 8 bases. CDR3 DNA sequence: TGTGCCACCAGTGACGACGGACAGGGTGGGATCTCTGAAGCTTTCTTT. Its translation is CATSDDGQGGISEAFF.